These 27 T cell receptor beta chains were all obtained from the same sample, sequenced in a study of response to subunit inactivated influenza vaccine (dated by TCRdb to the late 2010s). Library preparation used RT-PCR. Reads for this sample came from an Illumina HiSeq 2500. TCRdb reanalyzed the raw reads on its own, using fastp at Q25 for trimming and MiXCR for clone calling, and kept in-frame beta chains. Every distinct CDR3 protein forms one entry, paired with its most common genes and DNA. The sample data list some 600,000 distinct CDR3 sequences, and 14% of these were observed just once. Roughly 7.2% of the sample lies in the top ten. The input for sequencing was PBMCs from blood, taken about 14 days before vaccination. These receptors were obtained from a man in his forties or fifties who received an inactivated influenza vaccine. Donor details come from another sample of the same person, matched by shared clones.

This clonotype was picked up a small number of times. The chain combines TRBV12-3 or TRBV12-4 with TRBJ2-7; D gene ambiguous. Deletions cut 1 base from V and 2 bases from J, with 12 bases between. The CDR3 contains 15 residues. CDR3 sequence (DNA): TGTGCCAGCAGTTTAGTAGAGAGTGACCCCTACGAGCAGTACTTC. It specifies CASSLVESDPYEQYF.

V usage is TRBV10-3 and J usage is TRBJ2-2, with 7 bases fitting TRBD1. This CDR3 has 16 residues. The junction had 8 bases not matched to a gene; V was cut back by 3 bases and J by 4 bases. Germline lookup yields CDR1 ENHRY and CDR2 SYGVKD. The CDR3 reads CAISDGRGIGTGELFF. In nucleotides, the CDR3 is TGTGCCATCAGTGACGGCAGGGGGATTGGCACCGGGGAGCTGTTTTTT.

This clonotype was recorded many times. This chain joins TRBV20-1 and TRBJ2-7, with 8 bases aligning to TRBD2. CDR1 is DFQATT and CDR2 is SNEGSKA in the germline V gene (reference sequence). J lost 0 bases, V lost 3 bases, and 7 bases had no gene match. The CDR3 length is 15 residues. CDR3 coding DNA: TGCAGTGCTAGGGCCTTGCGGGGGGACTCCTACGAGCAGTACTTC. It specifies CSARALRGDSYEQYF.

This clonotype was counted ten times or more. The V gene is TRBV27, the J gene TRBJ1-1; D remains unclear. The CDR3 contains 11 residues. Trimming removed 8 bases from V and 1 base from J, with 5 bases in between. CDR1 is MNHEY and CDR2 is SMNVEV in the germline V gene (reference sequence). The CDR3 DNA reads as TGTGCCAGCCACCGGAACACTGAAGCTTTCTTT. This encodes CASHRNTEAFF.

This clonotype was seen a handful of times. The V and J genes are TRBV7-9 and TRBJ2-5; TRBD2 aligns across 9 bases. Germline V CDR1 and CDR2: SEHNR, FQNEAQ (reference sequence). The CDR3 has 15 residues. The V and J ends lost 3 bases and 1 base, in that order; junction bases with no gene match: 3. CDR3 DNA: TGTGCCAGCAGCTTGTCTAGCGGGATCCAAGAGACCCAGTACTTC. It yields the protein CASSLSSGIQETQYF.

This clonotype appeared many times. V is TRBV3-1 and J is TRBJ2-2, with unresolved D. The CDR3 extends over 11 amino acids. Per the germline V gene, CDR1 is LGHDT and CDR2 is YNNKEL (reference sequence). The ends were cut back, 5 bases at V and 7 bases at J, with 5 bases in the middle. This chain's CDR3 is CASSAVGELFF. The CDR3 nucleotides are TGTGCCAGCAGCGCAGTCGGGGAGCTGTTTTTT.

This clonotype came up a few times. The V and J genes are TRBV9 and TRBJ1-1, with 7 bases fitting TRBD1. CDR3 length equals 16 residues. V was clipped by 3 bases and J by 6 bases; unmatched bases: 14. The V gene's germline CDR1 is SGDLS and CDR2 YYNGEE. The DNA of the CDR3 is TGTGCCAGCAGCGATCGGGACAGCCCTTACCTTTCTGAAGCTTTCTTT. It is translated as CASSDRDSPYLSEAFF.

This CDR3 reads CSVTRGGAYEQYF. The CDR3 region has the DNA TGCAGTGTTACCCGCGGGGGAGCCTACGAGCAGTACTTC. The rearrangement uses TRBV20-1 and TRBJ2-7; 7 bases fit TRBD2. Germline loops: CDR1 DFQATT, CDR2 SNEGSKA (reference sequence). This CDR3 has 13 residues. V shed 7 bases and J 2 bases; nucleotides not matched to a gene: 8.

With respect to this clonotype: Germline is not matched at one junction end, which may reflect a read error. The chain has TRBV6-2 or TRBV6-3 and TRBJ1-5, with D maybe TRBD1 (6 bases). The length of the CDR3 is 18 residues. Per germline, CDR1 MNHEY and CDR2 SVGEGT. The DNA for the CDR3 is TGTGCCAGCAGTTACTCGTGGGACACAAGATCGGGCAATCAGCCCCAGCACTTT. Encoded protein: CASSYSWDTRSGNQPQHF.

The table lists this clonotype with a few counts. V usage is TRBV10-3 and J usage is TRBJ2-7, with D tentatively TRBD1 (6 bases). The CDR3 is 14 residues long. The germline gives CDR1 ENHRY, CDR2 SYGVKD. Trimming cost V 3 bases and J 2 bases, with 11 bases left between them. This chain's CDR3 is CAISDGKGAYEQYF. The CDR3 nucleotides are TGTGCCATCAGTGATGGGAAGGGGGCCTACGAGCAGTACTTC.

This clonotype was picked up many times. The chain uses TRBV12-3 or TRBV12-4 and TRBJ2-1; TRBD2 matches 12 bases. The CDR3 length is 13 residues. V lost 3 bases and J lost 10; bases outside the gene matches: 1. The DNA of the CDR3 is TGTGCCAGCAGTTTTGGGACTAGCGGGGAGCAGTTCTTC. Translation: CASSFGTSGEQFF.

The rearrangement uses TRBV6-2 or TRBV6-3 and TRBJ2-5, with TRBD1 as a possible D gene (5 bases). The CDR3 spans 14 residues. The V gene's germline CDR1 is MNHEY and CDR2 SVGEGT. The V gene lost 0 bases and the J gene lost 3 bases, with 8 bases spanning the gap. CDR3 amino acids: CASSYSATEETQYF. The CDR3 region has the DNA TGTGCCAGCAGTTACTCGGCGACAGAAGAGACCCAGTACTTC.

The chain joins TRBV30 to TRBJ2-1; a possible D gene is TRBD1 (6 bases). Trimming stripped 0 bases from V and 9 bases from J, with 6 bases between. The CDR3 covers 11 residues. CDR1 and CDR2 from the germline V gene are GTSNPN and SVGIG (reference sequence). Here the CDR3 reads CAWSVGAEQFF. Here the CDR3 DNA reads TGTGCCTGGAGTGTGGGGGCTGAGCAGTTCTTC.

This clonotype has more than one count but fewer than ten. This rearrangement joins TRBV4-3 to TRBJ1-1, with a tentative D call TRBD1 (6 bases). V was pared by 0 bases and J by 7 bases, with 9 bases between. Germline V gene lookup returns CDR1 LGHNA and CDR2 YSLEER. The CDR3 is 13 amino acids. The CDR3: CASSQDRTVEAFF. For the CDR3, the DNA is TGCGCCAGCAGCCAAGATCGGACAGTTGAAGCTTTCTTT.

The chain has TRBV7-2 and TRBJ2-3; the match to TRBD1 covers 7 bases. CDR3 length: 17 amino acids. CDR1 and CDR2 (germline): SGHTA, FQGNSA. V gave up 1 base and J gave up 4 bases; unmatched junction bases: 11. This CDR3 is CASSLGIGTVFPDTQYF. In nucleotides, the CDR3 is TGTGCCAGCAGCTTAGGGATCGGGACAGTCTTCCCAGATACGCAGTATTTT.

The table lists this clonotype with a few counts. CDR3 DNA: TGTGCCAGCAGCTTCAATGGGGAGGGAGGGCAGTACTTC. Translation gives CASSFNGEGGQYF. This rearrangement joins TRBV11-2 to TRBJ2-7; 7 positions match TRBD2. CDR3 length: 13 amino acids. The V gene end was trimmed by 3 bases and the J gene end by 9 bases; junction bases not matched to a gene: 8. CDR1 and CDR2 from the germline V gene are SGHAT and FQNNGV.

V is TRBV20-1 and J is TRBJ2-1; D call uncertain. Trimming took 4 bases from V and 2 from J, leaving 18 bases between them. Germline CDR1 is DFQATT and CDR2 is SNEGSKA (reference sequence). The CDR3 sequence is 16 residues long. The CDR3 DNA reads as TGCAGTGCTATCGAGGAAGTAGTCCCACCCTACAATGAGCAGTTCTTC. This sequence encodes CSAIEEVVPPYNEQFF.

V is TRBV5-1 and J is TRBJ2-1; the D gene is possibly TRBD1 (5 bases). The length of the CDR3 is 15 residues. Germline V gene lookup returns CDR1 SGHRS and CDR2 YFSETQ. Trimming removed 3 bases from V and 1 base from J, with 11 bases in between. The CDR3 bases are TGCGCCAGCAGCTCTACAGGTTTATCCTACAATGAGCAGTTCTTC. It codes for CASSSTGLSYNEQFF.

This clonotype was detected only a few times. The CDR3 loop reads CSAWGREATMNTEAFF. For the CDR3, the DNA is TGCAGTGCATGGGGACGGGAAGCTACCATGAACACTGAAGCTTTCTTT. The chain carries TRBV20-1 and TRBJ1-1, with D tentatively TRBD1 (5 bases). Trimming stripped 6 bases from V and 0 bases from J, with 20 bases between. Germline values: CDR1 DFQATT, CDR2 SNEGSKA (reference sequence). The CDR3 is 16 residues long.

A few counts support this clonotype. This rearrangement joins TRBV12-3 or TRBV12-4 to TRBJ2-7; TRBD1 matches at 7 bases. The CDR3 sequence is 15 residues long. The J segment lost 5 bases and the V segment lost 8 bases, leaving 15 bases of the junction unmatched. The CDR3 sequence is CASGAGGTPAHEQYF. CDR3 in DNA: TGTGCCAGCGGAGCAGGGGGTACCCCCGCCCACGAGCAGTACTTC.

The rearrangement joins TRBV30 to TRBJ1-1; D gene unclear. V lost 2 bases, J lost 7 bases, and 8 bases lay in between. The CDR3 runs 11 residues. From germline, CDR1 is GTSNPN and CDR2 SVGIG (reference sequence). In nucleotides, the CDR3 is TGTGCCTGGAGTATAGTGCATGAAGCTTTCTTT. Translation gives CAWSIVHEAFF.

This chain joins TRBV4-3 and TRBJ2-6, with 9 bases matching TRBD1. The ends lost 0 bases at V and 2 bases at J; junction bases unmatched: 2. The CDR3 spans 17 residues. The germline V gene encodes CDR1 LGHNA and CDR2 YSLEER. CDR3 residues: CASSQETGGTGANVLTF. In DNA, the CDR3 is TGCGCCAGCAGCCAAGAAACAGGGGGCACTGGGGCCAACGTCCTGACTTTC.

In its sample, this clonotype was seen many times. The chain has TRBV13 and TRBJ2-7; 9 nucleotides line up with TRBD1. The V gene's germline CDR1 is PRHDT and CDR2 FYEKMQ (reference sequence). The CDR3 has 14 residues. After removal of 0 bases from V and 7 bases from J, the junction contained 4 bases not matched to a gene. CDR3 sequence reads: CASSLGDRGTEQYF. CDR3 in DNA: TGTGCCAGCAGCTTAGGGGACAGGGGAACAGAGCAGTACTTC.

The V and J genes are TRBV4-2 and TRBJ2-5, with D perhaps assigned TRBD1 or TRBD2 (5 bases each). The V end lost 0 bases, the J end lost 4 bases, and 12 bases lay between the germline ends. CDR1 LGHNA and CDR2 YNFKEQ come from the germline V gene. The length of the CDR3 is 15 residues. In DNA, the CDR3 is TGTGCCAGCAGCCAAGAGGGGGTTCGGGGAGAGACCCAGTACTTC. This encodes CASSQEGVRGETQYF.

This chain links TRBV2 with TRBJ2-1, with TRBD1 matching over 8 bases. V was clipped by 7 bases and J by 3 bases; unmatched bases: 5. This CDR3 comprises 14 residues. Germline-derived CDR1 and CDR2 are SNHLY and FYNNEI. CDR3 amino acids: CASTGGVDYNEQFF. CDR3 nucleotides: TGTGCCAGCACAGGGGGCGTTGACTACAATGAGCAGTTCTTC.

The genes are TRBV11-2 and TRBJ2-7; the D gene is possibly TRBD1 (6 bases). The CDR3 is made up of 15 amino acids. The V gene lost 1 base and the J gene lost 2 bases, with 12 bases spanning the gap. Germline loops: CDR1 SGHAT, CDR2 FQNNGV. This chain's CDR3 is CASSLGAGATYEQYF. The CDR3 DNA reads as TGTGCCAGCAGCTTAGGGGCAGGGGCTACCTACGAGCAGTACTTC.

In this sample, this clonotype turned up many times. The chain employs TRBV7-9 and TRBJ2-2; 7 bases are a match to TRBD2. CDR3 length equals 16 residues. Germline-derived CDR1 and CDR2 are SEHNR and FQNEAQ (reference sequence). V dropped 5 bases and J dropped 4; count of bases not matched to a gene: 10. The CDR3 loop reads CASSPQWGGATGELFF. In nucleotides, the CDR3 is TGTGCCAGCAGCCCCCAATGGGGGGGTGCCACCGGGGAGCTGTTTTTT.